This T cell receptor beta chain is from a study of early T cells in non-severe SARS-CoV-2 infection. Whole-study context: Chains from this unsorted whole-blood bulk RNA could not be paired.

On this clonotype itself: Antigen: not known.

Whole-study findings and limits: Matching results from VDJdb favored anti-spike CD8 responses, leaving private and CD4 specificities undetected.

With 7 bases clipped from V and 2 bases from J, the junction kept 4 bases outside the gene matches. This CDR3 is 12 amino acids long. Germline V gene lookup returns CDR1 DFQATT and CDR2 SNEGSKA (reference sequence). Unique molecular identifiers were added to individual cDNA molecules. TCRdb fed the 5' RACE reads into MiXCR, producing one record per CDR3 protein. This table has fewer than 40,000 distinct CDR3 sequences, over 5% appearing once. The receptor's source is an adult who was a healthcare worker with PCR-confirmed SARS-CoV-2 infection or an uninfected control (not recorded which). Material for sequencing was whole blood. The J gene is TRBJ2-7, the V gene TRBV20-1; 8 bases agree with TRBD2. The CDR3 is CSGGTSPYEQYF. CDR3 nucleotides: TGCAGTGGTGGGACTAGTCCCTACGAGCAGTACTTC.